The clone carrying this TCR beta chain showed up many times. What it binds is not known. Trimming removed 5 bases from V and 5 bases from J, with 12 bases in between. The CDR3 covers 13 residues. The germline V gene encodes CDR1 SGHAT and CDR2 FQNNGV. TCRdb reprocessed the 5' RACE reads with MiXCR, giving one entry per CDR3 protein. The top ten hold 22% of the sample, which has roughly 310,000 distinct CDR3 sequences, roughly 15% seen once. The data stem from a study of T-cell memory formation after mild COVID-19. Study details: Largely donor-specific TCR clusters were found. Findings and limits, study-wide: Whereas later expanders leaned CD4+, clones contracting day 15 to 85 showed a balanced CD4/CD8 makeup. Whether second-wave clones peaking at day 37 were SARS-CoV-2 specific went unconfirmed. Contracting CD4+ clones lay largely in CM and EM, with CD8+ ones residing in EMRA.

The sample was PBMCs or a T cell subset sorted from them (not recorded which). The TCR was taken from a man aged 18 to 29 who had mild COVID-19 (a few samples of this study predate the infection). Cell type and time point are not known. The J gene is TRBJ1-1, the V gene TRBV11-2; D is ambiguous. The CDR3 nucleotides read TGTGCCAGCAGCCTGAACTCGGGAACTGAAGCTTTCTTT. Its translation is CASSLNSGTEAFF.